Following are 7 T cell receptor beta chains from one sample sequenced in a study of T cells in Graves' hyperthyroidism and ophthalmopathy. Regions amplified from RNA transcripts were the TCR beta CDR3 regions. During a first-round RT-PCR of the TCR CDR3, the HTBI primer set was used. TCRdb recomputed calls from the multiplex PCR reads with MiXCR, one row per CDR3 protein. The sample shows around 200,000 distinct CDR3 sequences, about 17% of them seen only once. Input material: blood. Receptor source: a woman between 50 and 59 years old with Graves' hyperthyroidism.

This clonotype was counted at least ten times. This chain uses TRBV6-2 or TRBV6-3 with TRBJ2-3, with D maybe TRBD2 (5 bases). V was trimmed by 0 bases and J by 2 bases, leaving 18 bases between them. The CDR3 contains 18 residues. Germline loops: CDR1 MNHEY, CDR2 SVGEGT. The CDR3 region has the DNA TGTGCCAGCAGTTACTCGTCGGCGGGTTACTACCCCACAGATACGCAGTATTTT. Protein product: CASSYSSAGYYPTDTQYF.

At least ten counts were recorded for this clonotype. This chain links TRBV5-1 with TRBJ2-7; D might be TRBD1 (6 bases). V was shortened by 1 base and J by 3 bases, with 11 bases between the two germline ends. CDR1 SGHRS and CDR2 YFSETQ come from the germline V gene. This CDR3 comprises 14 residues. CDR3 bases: TGCGCCAGCAGCTTGACTTCGGGACACTACGAGCAGTACTTC. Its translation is CASSLTSGHYEQYF.

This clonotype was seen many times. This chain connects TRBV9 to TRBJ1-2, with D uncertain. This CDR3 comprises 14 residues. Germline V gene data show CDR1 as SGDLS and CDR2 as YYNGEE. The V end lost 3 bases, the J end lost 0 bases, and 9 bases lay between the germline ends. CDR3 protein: CASSDKATNYGYTF. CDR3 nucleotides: TGTGCCAGCAGCGACAAAGCTACTAACTATGGCTACACCTTC.

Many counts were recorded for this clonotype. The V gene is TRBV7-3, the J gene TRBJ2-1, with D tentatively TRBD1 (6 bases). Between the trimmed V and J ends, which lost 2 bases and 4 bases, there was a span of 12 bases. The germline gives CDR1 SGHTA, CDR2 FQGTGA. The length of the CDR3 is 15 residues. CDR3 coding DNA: TGTGCCAGCAGCTTATCAAGAACAGGGTACAATGAGCAGTTCTTC. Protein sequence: CASSLSRTGYNEQFF.

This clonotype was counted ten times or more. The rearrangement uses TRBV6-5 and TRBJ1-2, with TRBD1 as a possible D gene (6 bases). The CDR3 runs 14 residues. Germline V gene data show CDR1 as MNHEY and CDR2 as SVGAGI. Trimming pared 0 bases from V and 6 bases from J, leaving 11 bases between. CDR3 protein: CASSYSDNRDGYTF. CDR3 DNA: TGTGCCAGCAGTTACTCCGATAACAGGGATGGCTACACCTTC.

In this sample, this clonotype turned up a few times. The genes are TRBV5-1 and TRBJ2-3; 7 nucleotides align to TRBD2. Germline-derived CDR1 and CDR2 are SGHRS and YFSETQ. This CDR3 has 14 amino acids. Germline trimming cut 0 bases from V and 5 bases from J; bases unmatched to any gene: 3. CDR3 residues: CASSLGAGEDTQYF. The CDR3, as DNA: TGCGCCAGCAGCTTGGGTGCGGGGGAAGATACGCAGTATTTT.

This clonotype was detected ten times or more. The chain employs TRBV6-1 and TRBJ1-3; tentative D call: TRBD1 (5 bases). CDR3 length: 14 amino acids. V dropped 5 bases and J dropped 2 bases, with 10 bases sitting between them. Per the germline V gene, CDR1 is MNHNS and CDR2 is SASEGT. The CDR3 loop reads CASSTQGAGNTIYF. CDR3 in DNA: TGTGCCAGCAGTACCCAGGGCGCTGGAAACACCATATATTTT.